The present TCR beta chain was sequenced within a study of blood T cell repertoires in COVID-19. Measured with immunoSEQ multiplex PCR; TCRdb has only the in-frame clones, and not every one. Of a few hundred thousand clones listed, approximately 89% were seen once; the top ten hold approximately 1.2%. Sample: PBMCs or T cells enriched from blood (not recorded which). The sequence was obtained from a man younger than 45 who had recovered from COVID-19.

The DNA for the CDR3 is TGTGCCAGCTCACCCGGACAGGGGACTGAAAAACTGTTTTTT. Protein sequence: CASSPGQGTEKLFF. This chain uses TRBV18 with TRBJ1-4; 9 bases are shared with TRBD1. Germline V gene sequence: CDR1 KGHSH, CDR2 LQKENI. J was trimmed by 7 bases and V by 3 bases; bases with no gene match: 3. The CDR3 runs 14 residues.